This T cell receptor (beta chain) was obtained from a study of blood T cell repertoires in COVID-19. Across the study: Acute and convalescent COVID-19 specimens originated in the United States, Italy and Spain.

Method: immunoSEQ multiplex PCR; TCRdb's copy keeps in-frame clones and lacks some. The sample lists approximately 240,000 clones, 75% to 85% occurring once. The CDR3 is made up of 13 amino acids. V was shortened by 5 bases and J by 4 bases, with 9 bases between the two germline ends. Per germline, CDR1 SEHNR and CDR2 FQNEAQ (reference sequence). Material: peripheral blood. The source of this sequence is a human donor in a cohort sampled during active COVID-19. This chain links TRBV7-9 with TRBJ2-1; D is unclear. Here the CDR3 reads CASSPTGYNEQFF. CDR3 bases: TGTGCCAGCAGCCCGACTGGGTACAATGAGCAGTTCTTC.